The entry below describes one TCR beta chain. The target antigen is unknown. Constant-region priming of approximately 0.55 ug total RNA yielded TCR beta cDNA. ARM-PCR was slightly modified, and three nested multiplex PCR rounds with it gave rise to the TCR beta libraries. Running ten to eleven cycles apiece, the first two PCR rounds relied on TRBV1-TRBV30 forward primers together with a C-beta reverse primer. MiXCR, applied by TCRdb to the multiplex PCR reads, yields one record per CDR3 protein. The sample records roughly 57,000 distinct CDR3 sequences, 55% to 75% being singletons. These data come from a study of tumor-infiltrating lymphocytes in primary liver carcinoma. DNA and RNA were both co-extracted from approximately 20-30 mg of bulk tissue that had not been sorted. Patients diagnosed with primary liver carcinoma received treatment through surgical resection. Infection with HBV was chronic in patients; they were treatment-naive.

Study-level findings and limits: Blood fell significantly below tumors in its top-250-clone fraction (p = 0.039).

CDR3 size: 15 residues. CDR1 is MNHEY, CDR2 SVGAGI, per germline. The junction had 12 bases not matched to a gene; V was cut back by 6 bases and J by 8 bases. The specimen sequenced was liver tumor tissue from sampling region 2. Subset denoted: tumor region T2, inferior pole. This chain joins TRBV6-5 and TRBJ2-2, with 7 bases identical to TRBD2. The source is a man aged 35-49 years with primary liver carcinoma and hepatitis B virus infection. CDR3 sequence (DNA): TGTGCCAGCAGGTTAACTAGCGTACTCACGGGGGAGCTGTTTTTT. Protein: CASRLTSVLTGELFF.